The rows below give T cell receptor beta chains drawn from one sample of a study of T cells in Graves' hyperthyroidism and ophthalmopathy. TCRdb fed the multiplex PCR reads into MiXCR, producing one record per CDR3 protein. The sample carries 400,000 to 600,000 distinct CDR3 sequences, roughly a sixth recorded once. Material for sequencing was blood. The source of these receptors is a woman aged 30 to 39 with Graves' ophthalmopathy. The CDR3 runs from the conserved cysteine through the conserved F or W.

>TRBV4-1
CASSQDWPGGSYEQYF
>TRBV5-8
CASTRDPGQTSYEQYF
>TRBV10-1
CASSEGQGVTEAFF
>TRBV11-3
CASSLSGGTYNEQFF
>TRBV7-2
CASSLSRGGTEAFF
>TRBV28
CASRQGFNEKLFF
>TRBV20-1
CSASPYNEQFF
>TRBV28
CASSLHTRDRGYEQYF
>TRBV28
CASSFNYLSQFF
>TRBV20-1
CSARGTLAGSNEQFF
>TRBV28
CASRAGTRWDEQYF
>TRBV20-1
CSAGTPNSPLHF
>TRBV29-1
CSAPSGSSYNEQFF
>TRBV19
CASGLWRETQYF
>TRBV27
CASSLSSLGGYTF
>TRBV9
CASSLGTSYEQFF
>TRBV4-3
CASSLDWGSPASSTDTQYF
>TRBV5-6
CASSQTPSYEQYF
>TRBV12-3/TRBV12-4
CASSPSGTGAGAEPQHF
>TRBV29-1
CSAGLGSNTGELFF
>TRBV29-1
CSVDGGLITGELFF
>TRBV20-1
CSATKTDTYEQYF
>TRBV20-1
CSAREGPSERGQYF
>TRBV2
CASIGGPDRSEAFF
>TRBV5-1
CASSSGIFKNREREQYF
>TRBV28
CASSWTGRVTDTQYF
>TRBV11-1
CASSGQGQWYGYTF
>TRBV28
CASSFENSYNEQFF
>TRBV29-1
CSLLGLDTQYF
>TRBV5-1
CASSLGTGGVETQYF
>TRBV12-3/TRBV12-4
CASSLRLAGVYEQYF
>TRBV12-3/TRBV12-4
CASSAHRTYGYTF
>TRBV11-2
CASSTKAVTSTGELFF
>TRBV6-2/TRBV6-3
CASSSSRGYNEQFF
>TRBV29-1
CSVVSGGGETQYF
>TRBV30
CAWAPGTATYEQYF
>TRBV28
CASSLIDRWDEQFF
>TRBV28
CASGYQGGYSPLHF
>TRBV5-1
CASSLEIAGAYNEQFF
>TRBV20-1
CSARKGGGTEAFF
>TRBV28
CASLLRGADTQYF
>TRBV15
CATGDRSYEQYF
>TRBV10-3
CAISETGGGPSNQPQHF
>TRBV14
CASSQVAGPYEQYF
>TRBV13
CASSQDRRNGYTF
>TRBV7-3
CASSLTPSGAGYTF